The 30 T cell receptor beta chains reported below all come from one sample, sequenced in a study of blood T cell repertoires in COVID-19. The repertoire was sequenced with immunoSEQ multiplex PCR; TCRdb's copy has only in-frame clones and lacks some. The table shows about 200,000 clones, with roughly 80% occurring only once. Sequenced: peripheral blood. Receptors were obtained from an older woman with acute or convalescent COVID-19.

This clone occurred once. This chain connects TRBV10-3 to TRBJ2-2; possibly TRBD2 for D (6 bases). The V end was cut by 5 bases, the J end by 2 bases, with 15 bases between. Germline values: CDR1 ENHRY, CDR2 SYGVKD. This CDR3 is built from 16 residues. The CDR3 DNA reads as TGTGCCATCAGTTATTCCGGGACTTCTAACACCGGGGAGCTGTTTTTT. Translation gives CAISYSGTSNTGELFF.

The chain carries TRBV18 and TRBJ1-1, with 9 bases fitting TRBD1. This CDR3 comprises 14 residues. CDR1 KGHSH and CDR2 LQKENI come from the germline V gene. With V trimmed by 3 bases and J by 10 bases, 9 bases remained unmatched. The CDR3 DNA reads TGTGCCAGCTCACCGGGACAGGGTGGCGAGGGAGCTTTCTTT. It is translated as CASSPGQGGEGAFF. The full variable domain, completed using reference TRBV18 and TRBJ1-1, is NAGVMQNPRHLVRRRGQEARLRCSPMKGHSHVYWYRQLPEEGLKFMVYLQKENIIDESGMPKERFSAEFPKEGPSILRIQQVVRGDSAAYFCASSPGQGGEGAFFGQGTRLTVV.

CDR3 in DNA: TGTGCCAGCAGCTTCGGGTACGAGCAGTACTTC. The encoded protein is CASSFGYEQYF. This rearrangement joins TRBV5-8 to TRBJ2-7; no firm D call. The CDR3 is made up of 11 amino acids. V was clipped by 2 bases and J by 4 bases, with 4 bases between them. From germline, CDR1 is SGHTS and CDR2 YDEGEE.

The rearrangement joins TRBV6-1 to TRBJ2-4; TRBD1 might be the D (6 bases). The germline V gene has CDR1 MNHNS and CDR2 SASEGT. V gave up 0 bases and J gave up 3 bases, with 6 bases separating them. The CDR3 has 14 residues. The CDR3 region is CASSEAGGKNIQYF. The CDR3 DNA follows: TGTGCCAGCAGTGAAGCAGGGGGCAAAAACATTCAGTACTTC.

This clone has a handful of counts. The chain uses TRBV10-1 and TRBJ2-2; a weak D match, TRBD1 (5 bases). V was shortened by 4 bases and J by 6 bases, with 9 bases between the two germline ends. Germline CDR1 WNHNN, CDR2 SYGVQD (reference sequence). The CDR3 sequence is 13 residues long. This CDR3 reads CASSAQAAGELFF. In DNA form, the CDR3 reads TGCGCCAGCAGTGCACAGGCTGCCGGGGAGCTGTTTTTT.

The chain links TRBV7-9 to TRBJ1-1; possible D gene TRBD1, 5 bases. From germline, CDR1 is SEHNR and CDR2 FQNEAQ (reference sequence). V shed 2 bases and J shed 3 bases, with 16 bases lying between them. The CDR3 has 16 amino acids. The CDR3 protein is CASSLPRGGGYTEAFF. The CDR3 DNA follows: TGTGCCAGCAGCTTACCGCGGGGCGGAGGGTACACTGAAGCTTTCTTT. The full variable domain, its missing parts supplied by reference TRBV7-9 and TRBJ1-1, is DTGVSQNPRHKITKRGQNVTFRCDPISEHNRLYWYRQTLGQGPEFLTYFQNEAQLEKSRLLSDRFSAERPKGSFSTLEIQRTEQGDSAMYLCASSLPRGGGYTEAFFGQGTRLTVV.

J is TRBJ1-1 and V is TRBV15; no clear D. The ends were cut back, 4 bases at V and 1 base at J, with 7 bases in the middle. Germline V lookup: CDR1 LNHNV, CDR2 YYDKDF (reference sequence). This CDR3 has 13 amino acids. The CDR3 reads CATSMSENTEAFF. CDR3 in DNA: TGTGCCACCAGCATGAGTGAGAACACTGAAGCTTTCTTT.

The chain couples TRBV20-1 to TRBJ2-1; the D is unclear. CDR1 is DFQATT, CDR2 SNEGSKA, per germline (reference sequence). Trimming took 3 bases from V and 0 from J, leaving 15 bases between them. This CDR3 contains 16 residues. This CDR3 reads CSASGGYQSSYNEQFF. CDR3 nucleotides: TGCAGTGCTAGTGGCGGTTACCAGAGCTCCTACAATGAGCAGTTCTTC.

The chain employs TRBV15 and TRBJ2-1; D might be TRBD2 (6 bases). CDR3 length: 14 residues. V was clipped by 8 bases and J by 8 bases, with 19 bases between them. Germline V lookup: CDR1 LNHNV, CDR2 YYDKDF (reference sequence). The CDR3 DNA is TGTGCCACCGGCGGGACCGAACCCCCACATGAGCAGTTCTTC. Its translation: CATGGTEPPHEQFF.

This clone was detected ten times or more. The chain links TRBV5-5 to TRBJ2-2, with TRBD2 identical over 7 bases. Germline V gene data show CDR1 as SGHKS and CDR2 as YYEKEE (reference sequence). The V segment lost 1 base and the J segment 5 bases; nucleotides outside the gene matches: 5. This CDR3 spans 15 amino acids. CDR3 in amino acids: CASSLRSGGTGELFF. CDR3 DNA sequence: TGTGCCAGCAGCTTGAGGTCGGGAGGAACCGGGGAGCTGTTTTTT.

The chain employs TRBV11-2 and TRBJ2-2; D unresolved. CDR1 and CDR2 (germline): SGHAT, FQNNGV. The CDR3 runs 14 residues. V gave up 1 base and J gave up 2 bases, with 5 bases separating them. The CDR3 nucleotides read TGTGCCAGCAGCTTAGGGGCAAACACCGGGGAGCTGTTTTTT. Protein product: CASSLGANTGELFF.

The V call is TRBV9, the J call TRBJ2-4, with a possible D match to TRBD2 (5 bases). Germline-derived CDR1 and CDR2 are SGDLS and YYNGEE. CDR3 size: 15 residues. V lost 3 bases, J lost 1 base, and 11 bases lay in between. The CDR3 nucleotides are TGTGCCAGCAGCGCCGAGAGAGGGGCCAAAAACATTCAGTACTTC. This codes for CASSAERGAKNIQYF.

This chain links TRBV19 with TRBJ1-5, with 11 positions matching TRBD1. The germline CDR1 and CDR2 sequences are LNHDA and SQIVND (reference sequence). The CDR3 is made up of 14 amino acids. J lost 7 bases, V lost 7 bases, and 6 bases had no gene match. CDR3 residues: CASTEGQGGQPQHF. DNA for the CDR3: TGTGCCAGTACCGAGGGACAGGGGGGGCAGCCCCAGCATTTT.

The rearrangement joins TRBV29-1 to TRBJ1-2, with D unresolved. This CDR3 is built from 14 residues. Trimming cost V 1 base and J 4 bases, with 13 bases left between them. Germline lookup yields CDR1 SQVTM and CDR2 ANQGSEA. CDR3 residues: CSVEGPTGLYGYTF. CDR3 nucleotides: TGCAGCGTTGAAGGCCCCACCGGTCTCTATGGCTACACCTTC. The whole variable domain, remainder taken from reference TRBV29-1 and TRBJ1-2, is SAVISQKPSRDICQRGTSLTIQCQVDSQVTMMFWYRQQPGQSLTLIATANQGSEATYESGFVIDKFPISRPNLTFSTLTVSNMSPEDSSIYLCSVEGPTGLYGYTFGSGTRLTVV.

The chain has TRBV18 and TRBJ2-7; perhaps TRBD1 as D (5 bases). The CDR3 loop spans 14 amino acids. Germline assignment: CDR1 KGHSH and CDR2 LQKENI. V was trimmed by 6 bases and J by 2 bases, leaving 14 bases between them. CDR3 sequence: CASSVQGIPYEQYF. CDR3 DNA: TGTGCCAGCTCCGTCCAGGGTATCCCCTACGAGCAGTACTTC.

The chain carries TRBV20-1 and TRBJ2-7, with TRBD2 matching 9 bases. Germline trimming cut 3 bases from V and 4 bases from J; bases unmatched to any gene: 7. CDR1 is DFQATT, CDR2 SNEGSKA, per germline (reference sequence). The CDR3 loop spans 14 amino acids. The CDR3 spells CSASVSGGQYEQYF. CDR3 DNA sequence: TGCAGTGCTAGTGTTAGCGGGGGTCAGTACGAGCAGTACTTC.

This clone appeared once. The chain combines TRBV19 with TRBJ1-2; D is perhaps TRBD1 (5 bases). Germline V gene lookup returns CDR1 LNHDA and CDR2 SQIVND (reference sequence). The CDR3 extends over 11 amino acids. V was pared by 9 bases and J by 7 bases, with 12 bases between. The chain's CDR3 is CARTVGGGYTF. The CDR3 bases are TGTGCCAGGACGGTGGGGGGTGGCTACACCTTC.

This clone has only one observation. This CDR3 is also generated by other DNA sequences in the sample. The rearrangement joins TRBV5-1 to TRBJ2-7; D is perhaps TRBD2 (5 bases). The CDR3 is 13 amino acids. Germline V gene sequence: CDR1 SGHRS, CDR2 YFSETQ. V was cut by 4 bases and J by 1 base, with 9 bases left in between. The CDR3 nucleotides read TGCGCCAGCAGCCGGACGGGGTCCTACGAGCAGTACTTC. It is translated as CASSRTGSYEQYF.

This chain uses TRBV20-1 with TRBJ1-1; weak D call: TRBD1 (6 bases). From germline, CDR1 is DFQATT and CDR2 SNEGSKA (reference sequence). The V end was cut by 4 bases, the J end by 7 bases, with 7 bases between. This CDR3 is 10 amino acids long. The CDR3 DNA reads TGCAGTGCTACAGGGGTTGAAGCTTTCTTT. This translates into CSATGVEAFF.

The rearrangement uses TRBV9 and TRBJ1-6; possibly TRBD1 for D (6 bases). This CDR3 spans 16 amino acids. CDR1 and CDR2 (germline): SGDLS, YYNGEE. The V end was cut by 0 bases, the J end by 3 bases, with 10 bases between. CDR3 region: CASSVGQGNYNSPLHF. The CDR3 bases are TGTGCCAGCAGCGTAGGGCAGGGGAACTATAATTCACCCCTCCACTTT.

This rearrangement joins TRBV6-2 or TRBV6-3 to TRBJ2-1; perhaps TRBD2 as D (5 bases). The V end lost 5 bases, the J end lost 8 bases, and 13 bases lay between the germline ends. Germline CDR1 and CDR2: MNHEY and SVGEGT. The CDR3 covers 13 residues. The CDR3 region is CASSAPLAHEQFF. The CDR3 region has the DNA TGTGCCAGCAGTGCCCCCCTAGCCCATGAGCAGTTCTTC.

The V gene is TRBV3-1 (or the pseudogene TRBV3-2), the J gene TRBJ1-2; weak D call: TRBD1 (6 bases). The CDR3 runs 15 residues. V was shortened by 3 bases and J by 8 bases, with 19 bases between the two germline ends. Germline V gives CDR1 LGHDT, CDR2 YNNKEL (reference sequence). The CDR3 DNA reads as TGTGCCAGCAGCCATGGCCCCACGGGGGGCGACGGCTACACCTTC. Its translation is CASSHGPTGGDGYTF.

This sequence joins TRBV4-2 and TRBJ2-1; D perhaps matches TRBD2 (6 bases). V dropped 4 bases and J dropped 4 bases, with 14 bases sitting between them. The CDR3 spans 15 residues. From germline, CDR1 is LGHNA and CDR2 YNFKEQ. In DNA, the CDR3 is TGTGCCAGCAGCCCGCGGGACTGGAATTACAATGAGCAGTTCTTC. Translated, it gives CASSPRDWNYNEQFF.

The chain joins TRBV5-1 to TRBJ1-2; 11 bases match TRBD1. After removal of 0 bases from V and 8 bases from J, the junction contained 6 bases not matched to a gene. The CDR3 totals 15 residues. CDR1 is SGHRS and CDR2 is YFSETQ in the germline V gene. The CDR3 loop is CASSLALGQGAGYTF. CDR3 sequence (DNA): TGCGCCAGCAGCTTGGCCCTTGGACAGGGGGCGGGCTACACCTTC.

The chain combines TRBV4-2 with TRBJ2-5, with TRBD2 matching over 16 bases. Germline values: CDR1 LGHNA, CDR2 YNFKEQ. Trimming cost V 0 bases and J 5 bases; bases outside gene matches: 9. This CDR3 spans 19 amino acids. CDR3 nucleotides: TGTGCCAGCAGCCAAGATTTGGGGACTAGCGGGAGGGCCACTGAGACCCAGTACTTC. This gives the protein CASSQDLGTSGRATETQYF.

This sequence joins TRBV19 and TRBJ2-1, with 7 bases lining up with TRBD1. The CDR3 sequence is 16 residues long. The trim removed 9 bases at V and 2 bases at J, leaving 13 bases unmatched. Germline assignment: CDR1 LNHDA and CDR2 SQIVND (reference sequence). The CDR3 DNA reads TGTGCCAGCCAATCCACAGGGGAGAGGACCTACAATGAGCAGTTCTTC. It codes for CASQSTGERTYNEQFF.

This chain connects TRBV5-1 to TRBJ2-1; TRBD2 aligns across 7 bases. Trimming took 3 bases from V and 5 from J; bases not matched to a gene: 2. This CDR3 is built from 13 residues. Germline CDR1 SGHRS, CDR2 YFSETQ. CDR3 loop: CASSSLADNEQFF. The CDR3 nucleotides are TGCGCCAGCAGCTCCCTAGCGGACAATGAGCAGTTCTTC.

The chain joins TRBV5-4 to TRBJ1-1, with D perhaps matching TRBD1 (5 bases). V lost 2 bases and J 5 bases, leaving 10 bases between the germline ends. This CDR3 is 13 amino acids long. Germline CDR1 SGHNT, CDR2 YYREEE (reference sequence). The CDR3 sequence: CASSFGGDTEAFF. CDR3 in DNA: TGTGCCAGCAGCTTCGGGGGGGATACTGAAGCTTTCTTT.

The J gene is TRBJ2-7, the V gene TRBV21-1; the D segment call TRBD1 is taken from the table without a DNA check. TRBV21-1 is reported as a pseudogene. This CDR3 is built from 21 residues. This chain's CDR3 is CASSKALRDDRGRICSYEQYF. CDR3 DNA sequence: TGTGCCAGCAGCAAAGCCCTCAGGGACGACAGGGGGCGAATTTGCTCCTACGAGCAGTACTTC.

The chain uses TRBV6-4 and TRBJ1-2, with TRBD1 matching over 12 bases. Germline V CDR1 and CDR2: MRHNA, SNTAGT. This CDR3 spans 14 amino acids. The ends lost 8 bases at V and 8 bases at J; junction bases unmatched: 9. CDR3 amino acids: CASAPGQGAGGYTF. The CDR3 nucleotides are TGTGCCAGCGCACCGGGACAGGGGGCGGGAGGCTACACCTTC.